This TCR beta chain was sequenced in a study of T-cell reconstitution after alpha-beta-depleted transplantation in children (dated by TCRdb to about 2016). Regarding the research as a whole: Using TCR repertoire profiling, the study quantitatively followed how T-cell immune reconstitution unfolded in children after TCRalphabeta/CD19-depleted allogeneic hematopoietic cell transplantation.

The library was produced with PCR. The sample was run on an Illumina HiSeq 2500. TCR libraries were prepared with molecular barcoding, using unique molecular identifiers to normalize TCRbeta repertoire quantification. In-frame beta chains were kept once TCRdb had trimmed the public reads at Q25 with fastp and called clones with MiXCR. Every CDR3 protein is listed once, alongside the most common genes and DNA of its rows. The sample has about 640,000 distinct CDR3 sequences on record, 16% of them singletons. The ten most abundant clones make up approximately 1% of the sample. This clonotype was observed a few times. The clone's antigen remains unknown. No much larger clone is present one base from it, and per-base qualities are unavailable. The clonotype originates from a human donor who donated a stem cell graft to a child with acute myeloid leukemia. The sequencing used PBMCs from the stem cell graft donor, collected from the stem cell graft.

The DNA sequence follows: TGTGCCAGCAGTTTATCGGCGGGGGCCCTCGACAATGAGCAGTTCTTC. The resulting protein is CASSLSAGALDNEQFF. The V gene is TRBV28 and the J gene is TRBJ2-1; TRBD2 is a weak D gene call, 7 bases matching. Counted from cysteine to phenylalanine, this CDR3 has 16 amino acids. The entry retains the CDR3 DNA only, 48 bases that are in frame from base 1. V sheds 1 base and J sheds 5 bases, leaving 15 bases between their ends. The germline V gene sets CDR1 to MDHEN and CDR2 to SYDVKM.